These 29 T cell receptor beta chains originate from one sample sequenced in a study of long-term antiretroviral therapy in people with HIV. The authors ran the immunoSEQ assay, v3.0, at survey level. Sequencing was performed with immunoSEQ multiplex PCR; in TCRdb, only in-frame clones are kept and a portion is missing. The sample lists some 28,000 clones, approximately 85% seen once, with 7.5% to 10% in the top ten. The sample was unsorted PBMCs, taken 3 years after starting antiretroviral therapy. These receptors all stem from a man aged 35 to 55 with HIV.

This clone showed up just a few times. This chain connects TRBV2 to TRBJ1-1; 7 positions agree with TRBD1. CDR1 is SNHLY and CDR2 is FYNNEI in the germline V gene. This CDR3 contains 14 residues. With 9 bases clipped from V and 4 bases from J, the junction kept 11 bases outside the gene matches. This chain's CDR3 is CASEMTGTRTEAFF. The DNA for the CDR3 is TGTGCCAGTGAAATGACAGGGACCCGCACTGAAGCTTTCTTT.

V and J are TRBV27 and TRBJ1-1; D remains ambiguous. V lost 3 bases to trimming and J lost 0 bases, with 8 bases between them. CDR1 and CDR2 from the germline V gene are MNHEY and SMNVEV (reference sequence). The CDR3 has 14 residues. The CDR3 sequence is CASSLARMNTEAFF. CDR3 bases: TGTGCCAGCAGTTTGGCCAGGATGAACACTGAAGCTTTCTTT.

The V and J genes are TRBV9 and TRBJ2-7; D possibly corresponds to TRBD2 (7 bases). The CDR3 is 16 amino acids. V shed 4 bases and J shed 0 bases, with 17 bases lying between them. CDR1 SGDLS and CDR2 YYNGEE come from the germline V gene. The CDR3 coding sequence is TGTGCCAGCAGCCCCGGACGGGGGGCCCCCTCCTACGAGCAGTACTTC. Translation gives CASSPGRGAPSYEQYF.

V and J are TRBV4-1 and TRBJ2-7; 10 bases map to TRBD1. There are 16 residues in the CDR3. Germline CDR1 MGHRA, CDR2 YSYEKL. J gave up 2 bases and V 0 bases, and 4 bases lay outside the gene matches. The CDR3 spells CASSQDPGTGAYEQYF. The DNA of the CDR3 is TGCGCCAGCAGCCAAGATCCCGGGACAGGGGCCTACGAGCAGTACTTC.

The chain joins TRBV6-1 to TRBJ2-5, with 11 bases fitting TRBD1. The CDR3 length is 14 residues. CDR1 and CDR2 from the germline V gene are MNHNS and SASEGT. Trimming removed 5 bases from V and 2 bases from J; junction bases left unmatched: 1. The CDR3 DNA reads TGTGCCAGCAGTCGGGACAGGGGGCAAGAGACCCAGTACTTC. It encodes CASSRDRGQETQYF.

The V and J genes are TRBV19 and TRBJ2-1; 9 positions agree with TRBD1. With V trimmed by 7 bases and J by 7 bases, 8 bases remained unmatched. CDR3 length: 14 amino acids. Per the germline V gene, CDR1 is LNHDA and CDR2 is SQIVND (reference sequence). The CDR3 coding sequence is TGTGCCAGTAAATCCGGGACAGGGATTAATGAGCAGTTCTTC. It yields the protein CASKSGTGINEQFF.

The chain links TRBV5-1 to TRBJ2-5; unclear D gene. CDR3 size: 13 residues. Deletions cut 0 bases from V and 4 bases from J, with 7 bases between. CDR1 is SGHRS, CDR2 YFSETQ, per germline. CDR3 nucleotide sequence: TGCGCCAGCAGCTTGGGCGTAAGAGAGACCCAGTACTTC. Translating gives CASSLGVRETQYF.

To note about this clone: Different DNA sequences within this sample yield the same CDR3. The chain links TRBV6-5 to TRBJ1-1; unclear D gene. Germline loops: CDR1 MNHEY, CDR2 SVGAGI. The CDR3 runs to 12 residues. V dropped 2 bases and J dropped 4 bases, with 5 bases sitting between them. The CDR3: CASSYGGTEAFF. CDR3 in DNA: TGTGCCAGCAGTTACGGTGGCACTGAAGCTTTCTTT.

V usage is TRBV5-6 and J usage is TRBJ2-7; D remains unclear. Looked up from germline, CDR1 is SGHDT and CDR2 is YYEEEE. Trimming took off 0 bases at V and 2 bases at J, with 15 bases between the two ends. The CDR3 covers 16 residues. In nucleotides, the CDR3 is TGTGCCAGCAGCTTGGTCTCCCGACGTCCGGCCTACGAGCAGTACTTC. Translation: CASSLVSRRPAYEQYF.

The chain links TRBV19 to TRBJ1-2; the match to TRBD1 covers 10 bases. Germline CDR1 and CDR2: LNHDA and SQIVND (reference sequence). The CDR3 totals 15 residues. J lost 6 bases, V lost 4 bases, and 8 bases had no gene match. The CDR3: CASSRLTGGFDGYTF. CDR3 sequence (DNA): TGTGCCAGTAGTAGGTTGACAGGGGGCTTCGATGGCTACACCTTC.

This clone appeared once. At one of its ends the junction is not consistent with the germline gene, which may arise from a read error. The genes are TRBV7-7 and TRBJ2-2; TRBD2 matches 8 bases. The germline gives CDR1 SSHAT, CDR2 FNYEAQ (reference sequence). The CDR3 has 17 residues. DNA of the CDR3: TGTGCTAGCAGCTTAGCGCTTGGTCTAGCGGGCACCGGGGAGCTGTTTTTT. Protein: CASSLALGLAGTGELFF.

The chain is built from TRBV15 and TRBJ2-1, with TRBD2 identical over 12 bases. Trimming at V came to 0 bases and at J to 9 bases, leaving 3 bases not matched to a gene. CDR1 and CDR2 from the germline V gene are LNHNV and YYDKDF (reference sequence). CDR3 size: 15 residues. The CDR3 here is CATSRDLLAGGEQFF. In DNA form, the CDR3 reads TGTGCCACCAGCAGAGATCTACTAGCGGGAGGTGAGCAGTTCTTC.

The CDR3 DNA reads as TGTGCCAGCAGCCTAAGAGGGAGCAATCAGCCCCAGCATTTT. Translated, it gives CASSLRGSNQPQHF. The gene calls are TRBV6-1 and TRBJ1-5; D is uncertain. The CDR3 consists of 14 residues. Germline-derived CDR1 and CDR2 are MNHNS and SASEGT. V lost 6 bases to trimming and J lost 1 base, with 10 bases between them.

This sequence joins TRBV4-1 and TRBJ2-7; no definite D call. Trimming took 0 bases from V and 3 from J, leaving 9 bases between them. The germline CDR1 and CDR2 sequences are MGHRA and YSYEKL. This CDR3 region has 14 residues. This chain's CDR3 is CASSQDRRSYEQYF. The CDR3 DNA follows: TGCGCCAGCAGCCAAGACAGACGGAGCTACGAGCAGTACTTC.

The chain is built from TRBV18 and TRBJ2-3; D uncertain. V lost 3 bases and J lost 0, with 16 bases in between. Per the germline V gene, CDR1 is KGHSH and CDR2 is LQKENI. The CDR3 loop spans 17 amino acids. Here the CDR3 reads CASSPPAKRISTDTQYF. CDR3 coding DNA: TGTGCCAGCTCACCGCCGGCGAAGAGGATAAGCACAGATACGCAGTATTTT.

The chain recombines TRBV20-1 with TRBJ2-1, with D tentatively TRBD2 (5 bases). The CDR3 is made up of 11 amino acids. Trimming pared 1 base from V and 16 bases from J, leaving 14 bases between. Germline V lookup: CDR1 DFQATT, CDR2 SNEGSKA (reference sequence). The CDR3 is CSARVSGETFF. DNA of the CDR3: TGCAGTGCTAGAGTCTCCGGGGAAACTTTCTTC.

V gene TRBV15 combines with J gene TRBJ2-3; TRBD2 matches 11 bases. The V segment lost 5 bases and the J segment 1 base; nucleotides outside the gene matches: 5. The CDR3 totals 16 residues. CDR1 LNHNV and CDR2 YYDKDF come from the germline V gene (reference sequence). In nucleotides, the CDR3 is TGTGCCACCAGCGAGATAGCGGGAGGGGGCACAGATACGCAGTATTTT. As protein: CATSEIAGGGTDTQYF.

The genes are TRBV30 and TRBJ1-1; no reliable D call. Trimming stripped 4 bases from V and 5 bases from J, with 11 bases between. Germline V gene data show CDR1 as GTSNPN and CDR2 as SVGIG (reference sequence). The CDR3 has 12 amino acids. The CDR3 nucleotides read TGTGCCTGGATTTGGACTGGGACTGAAGCTTTCTTT. Its protein is CAWIWTGTEAFF.

The rearrangement links TRBV10-3 to TRBJ2-5; TRBD2 agrees at 7 bases. V dropped 4 bases and J dropped 1; count of bases not matched to a gene: 9. Germline CDR1 and CDR2: ENHRY and SYGVKD. This CDR3 region has 16 residues. The CDR3 region is CAISGAGTTTQETQYF. The CDR3 DNA follows: TGTGCCATCAGTGGGGCCGGGACTACCACCCAAGAGACCCAGTACTTC.

This clone was seen once. This chain joins TRBV12-5 and TRBJ2-3; 10 nucleotides agree with TRBD2. CDR3 length: 21 residues. CDR1 is LGHNT and CDR2 is FRNRAP in the germline V gene. Trimming took 0 bases from V and 1 from J; bases not matched to a gene: 16. The CDR3 region has the DNA TGTGCTAGTGGTTTGGTGTATTGGGGTAGCGGGGGGCCCATTCGCACAGATACGCAGTATTTT. It specifies CASGLVYWGSGGPIRTDTQYF.

This sequence joins TRBV19 and TRBJ1-2; D remains unclear. Trimming took off 2 bases at V and 7 bases at J, with 14 bases between the two ends. Germline loops: CDR1 LNHDA, CDR2 SQIVND (reference sequence). The CDR3 runs 14 residues. The CDR3 sequence is CASSITLRESGYTF. CDR3 sequence (DNA): TGTGCCAGTAGTATAACCCTCCGGGAAAGTGGCTACACCTTC.

The DNA for the CDR3 is TGTGCCAGCACTACGGGACTATCCATGACAGATACGCAGTATTTT. This codes for CASTTGLSMTDTQYF. V and J are TRBV2 and TRBJ2-3; 7 bases are a match to TRBD2. This CDR3 is built from 15 residues. V was pared by 7 bases and J by 3 bases, with 10 bases of the junction left unmatched. The germline V gene has CDR1 SNHLY and CDR2 FYNNEI. Full variable domain (rest looked up from reference TRBV2 and TRBJ2-3): EPEVTQTPSHQVTQMGQEVILRCVPISNHLYFYWYRQILGQKVEFLVSFYNNEISEKSEIFDDQFSVERPDGSNFTLKIRSTKLEDSAMYFCASTTGLSMTDTQYFGPGTRLTVL.

This chain connects TRBV5-6 to TRBJ2-6; TRBD1 matches at 11 bases. The CDR3 has 19 amino acids. Germline CDR1 SGHDT, CDR2 YYEEEE. V lost 4 bases, J lost 2 bases, and 11 bases stayed unmatched. CDR3 protein: CASSETGTGGPTGANVLTF. In DNA form, the CDR3 reads TGTGCCAGCAGCGAAACCGGGACAGGGGGTCCAACTGGGGCCAACGTCCTGACTTTC.

The rearrangement joins TRBV9 to TRBJ2-1, with 9 bases aligning to TRBD1. This CDR3 is 19 amino acids long. Germline V gene sequence: CDR1 SGDLS, CDR2 YYNGEE. The V and J ends lost 4 bases and 2 bases, in that order; junction bases with no gene match: 16. As DNA, the CDR3 is TGTGCCAGCAGCCCCCGGACAGGGGAGGGTGCGAGCACCTACAATGAGCAGTTCTTC. Translated, it gives CASSPRTGEGASTYNEQFF.

The chain employs TRBV5-1 and TRBJ2-1; 7 bases line up with TRBD2. The V gene end was trimmed by 4 bases and the J gene end by 3 bases; junction bases not matched to a gene: 4. Looked up from germline, CDR1 is SGHRS and CDR2 is YFSETQ. The length of the CDR3 is 14 residues. DNA of the CDR3: TGCGCCAGCAGCACCGGGGGGTTCTACAATGAGCAGTTCTTC. Translating gives CASSTGGFYNEQFF.

The chain combines TRBV6-1 with TRBJ1-2; D gene uncertain. The CDR3 length is 13 residues. The V end was cut by 5 bases, the J end by 1 base, with 8 bases between. CDR1 and CDR2 from the germline V gene are MNHNS and SASEGT. This CDR3 reads CASSSRVNYGYTF. The CDR3 region has the DNA TGTGCCAGCAGTTCTCGAGTTAACTATGGCTACACCTTC.

The chain is built from TRBV9 and TRBJ1-6; no clear D. There are 14 residues in the CDR3. V dropped 2 bases and J dropped 9 bases, with 12 bases sitting between them. The germline gives CDR1 SGDLS, CDR2 YYNGEE. DNA of the CDR3: TGTGCCAGCAGCGTTAAGGGCGAGGGTTCACCCCTCCACTTT. Protein: CASSVKGEGSPLHF.

The rearrangement uses TRBV5-6 and TRBJ2-1; D is tentatively TRBD1 or TRBD2 (5 bases each). The germline V gene has CDR1 SGHDT and CDR2 YYEEEE. There are 13 residues in the CDR3. Trimming took off 3 bases at V and 6 bases at J, with 10 bases between the two ends. The CDR3 DNA reads TGTGCCAGCAGCTGGGGGACCACCAATGAGCAGTTCTTC. It codes for CASSWGTTNEQFF.

The chain carries TRBV6-1 and TRBJ2-7; either TRBD1 or TRBD2 may fit D (5 bases each). The CDR3 loop spans 13 amino acids. CDR1 is MNHNS, CDR2 SASEGT, per germline. V lost 2 bases and J 6 bases, leaving 11 bases between the germline ends. The CDR3 reads CASSEITGREQYF. The CDR3 DNA reads as TGTGCCAGCAGTGAAATTACGGGGCGCGAGCAGTACTTC.